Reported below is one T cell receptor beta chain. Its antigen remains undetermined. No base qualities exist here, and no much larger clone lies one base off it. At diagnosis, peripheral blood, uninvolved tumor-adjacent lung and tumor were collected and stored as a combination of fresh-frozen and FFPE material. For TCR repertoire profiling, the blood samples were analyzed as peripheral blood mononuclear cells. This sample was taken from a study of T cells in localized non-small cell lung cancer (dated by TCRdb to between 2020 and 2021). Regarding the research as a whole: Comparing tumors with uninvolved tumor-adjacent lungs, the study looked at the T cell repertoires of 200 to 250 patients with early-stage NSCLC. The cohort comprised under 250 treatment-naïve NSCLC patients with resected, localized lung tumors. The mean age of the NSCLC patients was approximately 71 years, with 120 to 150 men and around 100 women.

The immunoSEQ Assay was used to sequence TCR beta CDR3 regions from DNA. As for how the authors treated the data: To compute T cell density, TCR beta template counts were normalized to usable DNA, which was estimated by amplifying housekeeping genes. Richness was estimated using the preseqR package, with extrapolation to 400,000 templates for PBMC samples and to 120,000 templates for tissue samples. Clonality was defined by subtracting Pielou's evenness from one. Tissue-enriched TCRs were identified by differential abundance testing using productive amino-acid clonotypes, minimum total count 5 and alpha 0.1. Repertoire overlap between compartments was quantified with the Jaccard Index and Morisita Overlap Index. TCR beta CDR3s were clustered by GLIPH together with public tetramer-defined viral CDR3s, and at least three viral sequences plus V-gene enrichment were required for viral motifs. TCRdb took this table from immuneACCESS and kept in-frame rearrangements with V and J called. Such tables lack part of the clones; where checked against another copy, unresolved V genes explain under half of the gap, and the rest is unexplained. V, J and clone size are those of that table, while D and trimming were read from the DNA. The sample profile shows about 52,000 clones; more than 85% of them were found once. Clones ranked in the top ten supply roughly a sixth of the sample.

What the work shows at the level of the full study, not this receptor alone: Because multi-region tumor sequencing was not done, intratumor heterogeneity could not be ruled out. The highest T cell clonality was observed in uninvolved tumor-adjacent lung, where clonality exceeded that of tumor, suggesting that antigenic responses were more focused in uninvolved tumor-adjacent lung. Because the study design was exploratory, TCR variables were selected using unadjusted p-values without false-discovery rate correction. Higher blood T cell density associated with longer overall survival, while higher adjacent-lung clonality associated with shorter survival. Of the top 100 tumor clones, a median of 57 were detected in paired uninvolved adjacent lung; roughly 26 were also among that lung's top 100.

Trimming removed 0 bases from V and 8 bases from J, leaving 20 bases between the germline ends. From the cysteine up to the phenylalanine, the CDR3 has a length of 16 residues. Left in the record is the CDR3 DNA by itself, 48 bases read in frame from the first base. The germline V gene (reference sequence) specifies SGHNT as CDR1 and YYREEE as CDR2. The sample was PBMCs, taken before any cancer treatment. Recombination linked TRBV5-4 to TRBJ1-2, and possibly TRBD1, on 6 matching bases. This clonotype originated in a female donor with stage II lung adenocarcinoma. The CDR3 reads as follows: CASSLVGQGSSSGYTF. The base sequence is TGTGCCAGCAGCTTGGTGGGTCAGGGGAGTAGTAGCGGCTACACCTTC. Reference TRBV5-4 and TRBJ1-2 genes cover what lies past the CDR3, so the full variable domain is ETGVTQSPTHLIKTRGQQVTLRCSSQSGHNTVSWYQQALGQGPQFIFQYYREEENGRGNFPPRFSGLQFPNYSSELNVNALELDDSALYLCASSLVGQGSSSGYTFGSGTRLTVV.